One sample yielded the 30 T cell receptor beta chains listed below, sequenced in a study of neoadjuvant anti-PD-1 for oral cavity cancer. Assay used: immunoSEQ multiplex PCR; TCRdb lists only in-frame clones, some missing. The sample has 14,000 or so clones; about 73% are singletons. Time point given: after neoadjuvant nivolumab, at surgical resection. The material sequenced was PBMCs, taken after nivolumab (anti-PD-1) treatment. The origin of the receptors is a person aged 35-79 years with oral cavity squamous cell carcinoma.

The chain has TRBV7-3 and TRBJ2-3, with 8 bases matching TRBD2. The CDR3 is made up of 14 amino acids. After removal of 5 bases from V and 4 bases from J, the junction contained 5 bases not matched to a gene. Per the germline V gene, CDR1 is SGHTA and CDR2 is FQGTGA. This CDR3 reads CASSTGLVADTQYF. CDR3 in DNA: TGTGCCAGCAGCACGGGACTAGTCGCAGATACGCAGTATTTT.

This clone was counted between two and nine times. This rearrangement joins TRBV6-1 to TRBJ2-5; 7 bases are shared with TRBD1. Germline CDR1 is MNHNS and CDR2 is SASEGT. V lost 1 base to trimming and J lost 0 bases; unmatched junction nucleotides: 5. The CDR3 length is 16 residues. The CDR3 bases are TGTGCCAGCAGTGAAGAGACAGGGACGTACCAAGAGACCCAGTACTTC. Translated: CASSEETGTYQETQYF.

The chain has TRBV11-2 and TRBJ2-5; maybe TRBD1 (6 bases). Germline CDR1 and CDR2: SGHAT and FQNNGV. This CDR3 is 14 amino acids long. V was cut by 3 bases and J by 4 bases, with 12 bases left in between. CDR3 sequence: CASSFGTTGETQYF. In DNA form, the CDR3 reads TGTGCCAGCAGCTTTGGGACGACAGGAGAGACCCAGTACTTC.

The chain couples TRBV9 to TRBJ2-1; TRBD2 aligns across 7 bases. V shed 7 bases, J shed 9 bases, and the junction held 10 bases outside the gene matches. The germline V gene encodes CDR1 SGDLS and CDR2 YYNGEE. The CDR3 is 13 residues long. The CDR3 region is CASSGGSIREQFF. The CDR3 region has the DNA TGTGCCAGCTCGGGCGGGAGTATACGTGAGCAGTTCTTC.

This rearrangement joins TRBV28 to TRBJ1-2; 8 nucleotides match TRBD1. Unmatched junction bases numbered 12, after V lost 8 bases and J lost 10 bases. Germline assignment: CDR1 MDHEN and CDR2 SYDVKM. CDR3 size: 13 residues. CDR3: CASGGRTGSNYTF. In DNA form, the CDR3 reads TGTGCCAGCGGAGGGAGGACAGGGTCCAACTACACCTTC.

The gene calls are TRBV10-3 and TRBJ1-5; D remains ambiguous. V gave up 0 bases and J gave up 6 bases, with 9 bases separating them. This CDR3 comprises 14 residues. Germline loops: CDR1 ENHRY, CDR2 SYGVKD. CDR3 in amino acids: CAISESSGGQPQHF. The CDR3 nucleotides read TGTGCCATCAGTGAGTCTTCAGGTGGTCAGCCCCAGCATTTT.

This clone was observed a handful of times. The genes are TRBV19 and TRBJ2-1, with D unclear. Trimming stripped 5 bases from V and 5 bases from J, with 10 bases between. The CDR3 sequence is 13 residues long. Germline CDR1 reads LNHDA; CDR2 reads SQIVND (reference sequence). The DNA for the CDR3 is TGTGCCAGTAGTCCCTGGGATAACAATGAGCAGTTCTTC. It yields the protein CASSPWDNNEQFF.

The rearrangement uses TRBV29-1 and TRBJ1-1; a weak D match, TRBD1 (5 bases). Per germline, CDR1 SQVTM and CDR2 ANQGSEA. The CDR3 sequence is 12 residues long. V was trimmed by 2 bases and J by 4 bases, leaving 8 bases between them. CDR3 sequence: CSVEKGTTEAFF. DNA of the CDR3: TGCAGCGTTGAAAAGGGGACCACTGAAGCTTTCTTT.

This rearrangement joins TRBV27 to TRBJ2-1; D possibly corresponds to TRBD2 (5 bases). Trimming shortened V by 7 bases and J by 9 bases, and 19 bases separated the two germline ends. In germline, CDR1 is MNHEY, CDR2 SMNVEV (reference sequence). CDR3 length equals 14 residues. Here the CDR3 DNA reads TGTGCCAGCAACCCGGGATTACGGAACAGTGAGCAGTTCTTC. Translating gives CASNPGLRNSEQFF.

V usage is TRBV4-2 and J usage is TRBJ2-7, with 12 bases identical to TRBD1. The germline gives CDR1 LGHNA, CDR2 YNFKEQ. V trimming: 1 base; J trimming: 5 bases; junction bases outside the gene matches: 3. This CDR3 spans 15 amino acids. CDR3 coding DNA: TGTGCCAGCAGCCAAGGGGACAGGGGGCTCAACGAGCAGTACTTC. It specifies CASSQGDRGLNEQYF.

The chain recombines TRBV30 with TRBJ2-2; 7 nucleotides match TRBD2. Per the germline V gene, CDR1 is GTSNPN and CDR2 is SVGIG (reference sequence). CDR3 size: 15 residues. The V and J ends lost 0 bases and 4 bases, in that order; junction bases with no gene match: 5. The CDR3 reads CAWSVQPGGTGELFF. The CDR3 nucleotides are TGTGCCTGGAGTGTACAACCGGGGGGCACCGGGGAGCTGTTTTTT. The full variable domain, rest sourced from reference TRBV30 and TRBJ2-2, is SQTIHQWPATLVQPVGSPLSLECTVEGTSNPNLYWYRQAAGRGLQLLFYSVGIGQISSEVPQNLSASRPQDRQFILSSKKLLLSDSGFYLCAWSVQPGGTGELFFGEGSRLTVL.

This clone has just a few counts. CDR3 coding DNA: TGTGCCAGCAGTTTAAACGGGGCAGGGACGGGTCAGCCCCAGCATTTT. This codes for CASSLNGAGTGQPQHF. The chain recombines TRBV28 with TRBJ1-5; a possible D gene is TRBD1 (5 bases). Germline V CDR1 and CDR2: MDHEN, SYDVKM. V lost 2 bases to trimming and J lost 6 bases, with 17 bases between them. The CDR3 extends over 16 amino acids.

The V and J genes are TRBV7-9 and TRBJ1-1; a weak D match, TRBD1 (6 bases). The CDR3 length is 15 residues. Trimming removed 1 base at V and 1 base at J, with 10 bases between. CDR1 is SEHNR, CDR2 FQNEAQ, per germline (reference sequence). CDR3 in amino acids: CASSLEGGGNTEAFF. CDR3 in DNA: TGTGCCAGCAGCTTAGAAGGGGGTGGGAACACTGAAGCTTTCTTT.

The table lists this clone with a few counts. The V and J genes are TRBV4-1 and TRBJ2-7; 8 nucleotides line up with TRBD1. Trimming removed 5 bases from V and 4 bases from J; junction bases left unmatched: 10. This CDR3 has 15 amino acids. Germline V gene sequence: CDR1 MGHRA, CDR2 YSYEKL. The CDR3 DNA reads TGCGCCAGCAGCAACCCCCAGGGGGCGAGGTACGAGCAGTACTTC. This translates into CASSNPQGARYEQYF.

This clone was observed a few times. V usage is TRBV2 and J usage is TRBJ2-2; D is undetermined. Germline assignment: CDR1 SNHLY and CDR2 FYNNEI. The CDR3 has 15 residues. V was shortened by 6 bases and J by 4 bases, with 15 bases between the two germline ends. In nucleotides, the CDR3 is TGTGCCAGCAGCGCCGACACAAAACTCACCGGGGAGCTGTTTTTT. Translated: CASSADTKLTGELFF.

The rearrangement joins TRBV5-1 to TRBJ1-1; D may be TRBD1 (5 bases). The CDR3 spans 14 residues. CDR1 and CDR2 from the germline V gene are SGHRS and YFSETQ. V was cut by 0 bases and J by 11 bases, with 17 bases left in between. In nucleotides, the CDR3 is TGCGCCAGCAGCTTGGGTGGAGGGGCGATGTGGGCTTTCTTT. Its translation is CASSLGGGAMWAFF.

This clone turned up a few times. The chain combines TRBV25-1 with TRBJ2-7; the D is unclear. Germline assignment: CDR1 MGHDK and CDR2 SYGVNS. The CDR3 is 11 residues long. Trimming left V 3 bases short and J 4 bases short, with 4 bases between. Here the CDR3 DNA reads TGTGCCAGCAGTGAGGCGTACGAGCAGTACTTC. Translating gives CASSEAYEQYF.

This clone came up a few times. The chain has TRBV27 and TRBJ2-7; unclear D gene. Trimming took off 4 bases at V and 7 bases at J, with 20 bases between the two ends. Germline values: CDR1 MNHEY, CDR2 SMNVEV (reference sequence). The CDR3 runs to 15 residues. CDR3 bases: TGTGCCAGCAGTTCGTCCCAAGGATGGGGTGGGGAGCAGTACTTC. Translation: CASSSSQGWGGEQYF.

The chain carries TRBV7-3 and TRBJ2-3; D might be TRBD1 (5 bases). This CDR3 has 15 amino acids. The germline gives CDR1 SGHTA, CDR2 FQGTGA. The V gene lost 3 bases and the J gene lost 0 bases, with 10 bases spanning the gap. CDR3 region: CASSFTGASTDTQYF. CDR3 sequence (DNA): TGTGCCAGCAGCTTCACAGGAGCTAGCACAGATACGCAGTATTTT.

The chain is built from TRBV19 and TRBJ2-1; D gene uncertain. The V gene lost 9 bases and the J gene lost 3 bases, with 21 bases spanning the gap. This CDR3 has 16 amino acids. Germline CDR1 reads LNHDA; CDR2 reads SQIVND (reference sequence). The CDR3 here is CASVGPPRWCYNEQFF. The CDR3 DNA is TGTGCCAGCGTCGGCCCCCCAAGATGGTGCTACAATGAGCAGTTCTTC.

The CDR3 sequence is CASSLGDRVTYEQYF. The CDR3 coding sequence is TGTGCCAGCAGCCTGGGCGACAGGGTAACCTACGAGCAGTACTTC. This chain connects TRBV7-8 to TRBJ2-7; 7 bases match TRBD1. Per the germline V gene, CDR1 is SGHVS and CDR2 is FQNEAQ. With V trimmed by 5 bases and J by 2 bases, 9 bases remained unmatched. The CDR3 is made up of 15 amino acids.

This rearrangement joins TRBV29-1 to TRBJ2-5; D gene uncertain. V lost 7 bases, J lost 5 bases, and 11 bases lay in between. The V gene's germline CDR1 is SQVTM and CDR2 ANQGSEA. The CDR3 has 11 residues. CDR3 coding DNA: TGCAGCGCTCGCGAGTATGAGACCCAGTACTTC. Translating it yields CSAREYETQYF.

This clone was detected a few times. The V call is TRBV10-3, the J call TRBJ2-7; D unresolved. The CDR3 is made up of 11 amino acids. The V gene lost 3 bases and the J gene lost 3 bases, with 3 bases spanning the gap. Germline CDR1 is ENHRY and CDR2 is SYGVKD. The CDR3 nucleotides are TGTGCCATCAGTGACAGCTACGAGCAGTACTTC. It translates to CAISDSYEQYF.

This chain joins TRBV27 and TRBJ2-2; D is ambiguous. The CDR3 extends over 13 amino acids. V shed 10 bases and J shed 0 bases, with 9 bases lying between them. The V gene's germline CDR1 is MNHEY and CDR2 SMNVEV (reference sequence). The CDR3 spells CATLGTNTGELFF. CDR3 nucleotides: TGTGCCACGTTAGGGACGAACACCGGGGAGCTGTTTTTT.

This clone was counted a few times. The rearrangement uses TRBV5-6 and TRBJ1-2; the D is unclear. The CDR3 spans 13 residues. Germline CDR1 reads SGHDT; CDR2 reads YYEEEE. With 2 bases removed from V and 3 bases from J, the gap between germline ends came to 8 bases. For the CDR3, the DNA is TGTGCCAGCAGCTTAGGACCAGACTATGGCTACACCTTC. The encoded protein is CASSLGPDYGYTF.

This clone was seen a few times. V is TRBV6-1 and J is TRBJ2-5, with TRBD2 matching 13 bases. V was clipped by 4 bases and J by 5 bases; unmatched bases: 10. Germline assignment: CDR1 MNHNS and CDR2 SASEGT. The CDR3 consists of 17 residues. CDR3 protein: CASSGELAGGPGETQYF. The DNA for the CDR3 is TGTGCCAGCAGTGGGGAACTAGCGGGAGGGCCCGGGGAGACCCAGTACTTC.

The V and J genes are TRBV29-1 and TRBJ2-3; tentatively, D is TRBD2 (5 bases). The CDR3 runs 11 residues. The V and J ends lost 7 bases and 13 bases respectively, with 18 bases between them. Looked up from germline, CDR1 is SQVTM and CDR2 is ANQGSEA. The CDR3 DNA sequence: TGCAGCGCCGTGACACAGCGGTTAGAGTATTTT. Encoded protein: CSAVTQRLEYF.

The genes are TRBV11-2 and TRBJ2-7, with 11 positions matching TRBD2. CDR1 is SGHAT, CDR2 FQNNGV, per germline. This CDR3 spans 15 amino acids. V lost 5 bases, J lost 3 bases, and 6 bases stayed unmatched. For the CDR3, the DNA is TGTGCCAGCAGCCCGGGACTAGCGGACTACTACGAGCAGTACTTC. This sequence encodes CASSPGLADYYEQYF.

The genes are TRBV6-6 and TRBJ2-7, with 7 bases fitting TRBD1. Germline CDR1 and CDR2: MNHNY and SVGAGI (reference sequence). The CDR3 runs to 14 residues. V was clipped by 7 bases and J by 0 bases; unmatched bases: 6. The CDR3 protein is CASKPGQSSYEQYF. As DNA, the CDR3 is TGTGCCAGCAAACCGGGACAGTCCTCCTACGAGCAGTACTTC.

The genes are TRBV21-1 and TRBJ2-7. TRBV21-1 is shown as a pseudogene. This CDR3 has 15 amino acids. CDR3 DNA: TGTGCCAGCAGCGACCAGACGGGGACCTCCTACGAGCAGTACTTC. This codes for CASSDQTGTSYEQYF.